A selection of T cell receptor beta chains follows, all from one sample in a study of blood T cells in healthy people across ages. Each CDR3 protein gets one entry after TCRdb re-called the 5' RACE reads with MiXCR. Seen here are hundreds of thousands of distinct CDR3 sequences, under 70% observed once, and the top ten hold over 30%. The material sequenced was blood. The receptors were gathered from a man aged 55-75 years in good health. Each CDR3 is given with its conserved first and last residue. Fields, in order: D gene, V gene, J gene, clone size, CDR3 protein, CDR3 DNA. The D gene is left open where the match is weak. Part of the rows lack a size; the others show once, few, many or a class for expanded clones.

>-|TRBV20-1|TRBJ1-4|-
CSARDSGSKKLFF
TGCAGTGCTAGAGATTCTGGCAGCAAAAAACTGTTTTTT
>TRBD2|TRBV7-2|TRBJ2-1|-
CASSARGVLAVSYNEQFF
TGTGCCAGCAGCGCCCGAGGGGTACTAGCGGTCTCCTACAATGAGCAGTTCTTC
>-|TRBV6-6|TRBJ2-1|-
CASSYTRDHNEQFF
TGTGCCAGCAGTTACACACGGGACCACAATGAGCAGTTCTTC
>-|TRBV5-1|TRBJ2-1|-
CASSGITRANEQFF
TGCGCCAGCAGCGGGATAACAAGGGCCAATGAGCAGTTCTTC
>TRBD1|TRBV4-2|TRBJ1-2|-
CASSQDRPGQGNYYGYTF
TGTGCCAGCAGCCAAGACAGACCGGGACAGGGGAACTACTATGGCTACACCTTC
>-|TRBV7-2|TRBJ1-2|-
CASSLFIGYGYTF
TGTGCCAGCAGCTTATTTATCGGCTATGGCTACACCTTC
>TRBD1|TRBV4-1|TRBJ1-5|-
CASSQAGQGMEPQHF
TGCGCCAGCAGCCAAGCAGGACAGGGGATGGAGCCCCAGCATTTT
>-|TRBV5-1|TRBJ2-5|-
CASARGVETQYF
TGCGCCAGCGCCCGCGGGGTGGAGACCCAGTACTTC
>TRBD2|TRBV7-2|TRBJ2-1|-
CASSLEWDYQFF
TGTGCCAGCAGCTTAGAGTGGGACTATCAGTTCTTC
>-|TRBV5-1|TRBJ2-3|-
CASSLVSGTDTQYF
TGCGCCAGCAGCTTGGTGTCAGGGACAGATACGCAGTATTTT
>TRBD2|TRBV6-5|TRBJ2-5|many
CASSTTGTSNFPETQYF
TGTGCCAGCAGCACAACCGGGACTAGCAATTTTCCAGAGACCCAGTACTTC
>-|TRBV6-1|TRBJ1-5|-
CASSEVWGTQPQHF
TGTGCCAGCAGTGAAGTGTGGGGGACCCAGCCCCAGCATTTT
>TRBD2|TRBV9|TRBJ2-1|few
CASSVDLAANGQFF
TGTGCCAGCAGCGTAGACCTAGCGGCCAACGGGCAGTTCTTC
>-|TRBV5-1|TRBJ1-4|-
CASSLGLSWLNEKLFF
TGCGCCAGCAGCTTGGGCCTGAGTTGGCTCAATGAAAAACTGTTTTTT
>-|TRBV20-1|TRBJ2-1|few
CSATGRINNEQFF
TGCAGTGCTACGGGACGGATCAACAATGAGCAGTTCTTC
>TRBD1|TRBV2|TRBJ2-7|few
CASSEALRGPPSYEQYF
TGTGCCAGCAGTGAAGCGCTTAGGGGGCCCCCCTCCTACGAGCAGTACTTC
>TRBD2|TRBV11-2|TRBJ2-3|-
CASSKGAAGTSTDTQYF
TGTGCCAGCAGCAAAGGGGCAGCGGGGACTTCCACAGATACGCAGTATTTT
>-|TRBV20-1|TRBJ1-2|few
CSASGHKAYGYTF
TGCAGTGCTAGTGGTCACAAAGCCTATGGCTACACCTTC
>-|TRBV20-1|TRBJ1-2|-
CSARDMRVANYGYTF
TGCAGTGCTAGAGATATGAGGGTCGCTAACTATGGCTACACCTTC
>-|TRBV5-1|TRBJ2-5|-
CASSFQRVQETQYF
TGCGCCAGCAGCTTCCAGCGGGTGCAAGAGACCCAGTACTTC
>-|TRBV7-2|TRBJ2-1|-
CASSTGTISYNEQFF
TGCGCCAGCAGCACCGGGACAATCAGCTACAATGAGCAGTTCTTC
>-|TRBV27|TRBJ2-7|many
CASSRLYEQYF
TGTGCCAGCAGTCGCCTCTACGAGCAGTACTTC
>-|TRBV2|TRBJ2-7|-
CASSTDRSGGYF
TGTGCCAGCAGCACCGACCGTTCAGGCGGGTACTTC
>TRBD1|TRBV29-1|TRBJ2-3|few
CSVGQGVPDTQYF
TGCAGCGTTGGACAGGGCGTCCCAGATACGCAGTATTTT
>TRBD2|TRBV2|TRBJ2-5|-
CASSEASGGGETQYF
TGTGCCAGCAGTGAAGCTTCGGGGGGTGGGGAGACCCAGTACTTC
>-|TRBV4-2|TRBJ2-1|-
CASSQVRDNEQFF
TGTGCCAGCAGCCAAGTGCGGGACAATGAGCAGTTCTTC
>-|TRBV27|TRBJ2-1|-
CASSPTTDSYNEQFF
TGTGCCAGCAGTCCAACCACGGACTCCTACAATGAGCAGTTCTTC